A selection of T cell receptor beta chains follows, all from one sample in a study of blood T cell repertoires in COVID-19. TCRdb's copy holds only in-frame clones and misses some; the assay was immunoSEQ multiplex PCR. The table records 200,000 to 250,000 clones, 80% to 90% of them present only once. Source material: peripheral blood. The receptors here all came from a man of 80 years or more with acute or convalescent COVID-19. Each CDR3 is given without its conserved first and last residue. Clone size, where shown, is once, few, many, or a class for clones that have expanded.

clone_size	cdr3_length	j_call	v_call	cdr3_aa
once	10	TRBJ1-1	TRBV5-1	ASSFTPTEAF
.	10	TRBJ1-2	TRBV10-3	AISEFAVPYT
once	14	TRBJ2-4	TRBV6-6	ASSPPRGLAKNIQY
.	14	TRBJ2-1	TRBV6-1	ASSDDEYYSYNEQF
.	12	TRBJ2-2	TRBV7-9	ASSLDSNTGELF
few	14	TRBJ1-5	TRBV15	ATSREQGLSNQPQH
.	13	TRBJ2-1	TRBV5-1	ASSLGGGTYNEQF
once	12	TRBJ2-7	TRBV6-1	ASSEAQGDYEQY
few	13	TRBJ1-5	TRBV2	ASSSTGDSNQPQH
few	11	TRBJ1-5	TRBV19	ATRANLGGAQH
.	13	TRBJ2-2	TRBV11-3	ASSFGLAGAGELF
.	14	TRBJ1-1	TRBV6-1	ASSEGGRGITTEAF
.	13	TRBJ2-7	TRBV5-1	ASSLVTDSSYEQY
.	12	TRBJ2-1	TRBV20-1	SASVAGGVNEQF
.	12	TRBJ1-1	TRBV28	ASSLGGTRTEAF
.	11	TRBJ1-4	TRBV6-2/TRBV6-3	ASSRRDYEKLF
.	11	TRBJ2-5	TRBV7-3	ASSRPGEETQY
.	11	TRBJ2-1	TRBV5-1	ASSLYRADEQF
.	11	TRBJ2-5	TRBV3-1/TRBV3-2	ASYKRGTETQY
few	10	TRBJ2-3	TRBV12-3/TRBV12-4	ASSLSFNSQY
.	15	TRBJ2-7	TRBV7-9	ASSLAPGVAGSYEQY
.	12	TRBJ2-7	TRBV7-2	ASSLGRAPYEQY
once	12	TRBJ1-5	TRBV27	ASSRVFSNQPQH
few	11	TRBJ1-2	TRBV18	ASSAREDYGYT
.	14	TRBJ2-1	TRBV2	ASSGLAGGAYNEQF
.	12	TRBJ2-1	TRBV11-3	ASSLTLGEVVQF
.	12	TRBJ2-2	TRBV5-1	ASSLGLAAGELF
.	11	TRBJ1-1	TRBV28	ASSPPRNTEAF
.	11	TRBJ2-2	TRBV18	ASSPRESGELF
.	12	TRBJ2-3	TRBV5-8	ASSLSGSQDTQY
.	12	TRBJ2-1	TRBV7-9	ASSGTGAYNEQF
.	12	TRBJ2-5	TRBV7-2	ASSLSGRGETQY
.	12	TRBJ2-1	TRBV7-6	ASSLGTGASEQF
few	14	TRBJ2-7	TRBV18	ASSREVAGSSYEQY
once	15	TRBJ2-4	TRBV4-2	ASSLGLAGAWENIQY
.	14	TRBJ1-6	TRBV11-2	ASSLAGGVRNSPLH
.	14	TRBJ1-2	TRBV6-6	ASSSTQGVGDYGYT
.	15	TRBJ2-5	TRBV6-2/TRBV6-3	ASSSRLLEAFGETQY
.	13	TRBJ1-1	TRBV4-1	ASSLDRGMNTEAF
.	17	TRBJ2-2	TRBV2	ASSGDRRLAGVNTGELF
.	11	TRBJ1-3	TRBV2	ASSGDTGNTIY